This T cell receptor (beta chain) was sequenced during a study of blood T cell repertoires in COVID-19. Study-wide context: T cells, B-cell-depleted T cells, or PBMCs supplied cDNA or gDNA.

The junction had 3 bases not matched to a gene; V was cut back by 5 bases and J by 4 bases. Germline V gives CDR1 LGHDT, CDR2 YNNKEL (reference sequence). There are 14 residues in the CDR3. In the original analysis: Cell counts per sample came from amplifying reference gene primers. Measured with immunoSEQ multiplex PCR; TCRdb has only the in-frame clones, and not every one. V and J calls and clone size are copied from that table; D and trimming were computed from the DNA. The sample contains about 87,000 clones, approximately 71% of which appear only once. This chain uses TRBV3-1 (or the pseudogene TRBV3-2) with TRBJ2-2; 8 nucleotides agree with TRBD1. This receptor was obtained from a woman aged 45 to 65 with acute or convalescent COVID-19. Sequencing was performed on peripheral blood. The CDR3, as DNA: TGTGCCAGCAGCTTGGGACAGGCCACCGGGGAGCTGTTTTTT. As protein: CASSLGQATGELFF.